A selection of T cell receptor beta chains follows, all from one sample in a study of resident and recirculating memory T cells in vitiligo. Assay: immunoSEQ multiplex PCR; the TCRdb copy retains only in-frame clones and omits some. Of 70,000 to 95,000 clones in the sample, 90% to 95% are singletons; the top ten hold 5%. Sample: blood. The receptors shown here come from a male donor with vitiligo. Each CDR3 is given with its conserved first and last residue. The D gene is left open where the match is weak. Size values are once, few and many counts, or a class for expanded clones, and some rows have none.

DNA	CDR3	length	D	size	V	J
TGTGCCAGCAGCTTCAGGGGGCGGAACTATGGCTACACCTTC	CASSFRGRNYGYTF	14	TRBD1	few	TRBV11-2	TRBJ1-2
TGTGCCAGCAGTTTGACAGGCCGCTCCTACGAGCAGTACTTC	CASSLTGRSYEQYF	14	NA	NA	TRBV27	TRBJ2-7
TGTGCCAGCAGCTTGGTGGGAGCCTACAGGGGGCCTGGCTATGGCTACACCTTC	CASSLVGAYRGPGYGYTF	18	TRBD1	NA	TRBV7-9	TRBJ1-2
TGTGCCAGCGCCACTACAGGGGGCAGGCCAGATACGCAGTATTTT	CASATTGGRPDTQYF	15	TRBD1	NA	TRBV6-5	TRBJ2-3
TGTGCCAGCACTCCCTTGGGGGCCGCATCAGGAAACACCATATATTTT	CASTPLGAASGNTIYF	16	NA	NA	TRBV9	TRBJ1-3
TGTGCCAGCAGTAGGGGGGGACAGGTCACCGGGGAGCTGTTTTTT	CASSRGGQVTGELFF	15	NA	NA	TRBV25-1	TRBJ2-2
TGTGCCACCGGCCGGGACTGGCCCTACGAGCAGTACTTC	CATGRDWPYEQYF	13	NA	NA	TRBV28	TRBJ2-7
TGTGCCAGCAGTGACAGGGGGCTCTACGAGCAGTACTTC	CASSDRGLYEQYF	13	TRBD1	NA	TRBV2	TRBJ2-7
TGTGCCAGCAGTAAAGGACTTCATGTGTGGAACACTGAAGCTTTCTTT	CASSKGLHVWNTEAFF	16	NA	NA	TRBV7-9	TRBJ1-1
TGTGCCAGCAGCTTTTCCCCGCAAGAGACCCAGTACTTC	CASSFSPQETQYF	13	NA	NA	TRBV7-7	TRBJ2-5
TGTGCCAGTAGTACAGTACAGAGTCTACACTCCTACAATGAGCAGTTCTTC	CASSTVQSLHSYNEQFF	17	NA	NA	TRBV19	TRBJ2-1
TGTGCCAGCAGCTCCGATCCGAGACTAGGTGGGGAGTATTTT	CASSSDPRLGGEYF	14	NA	NA	TRBV7-3	TRBJ2-3
TGTGCCAGTAGTATGTCAGGGGGCGCATCCGTCGTGTATGGCTACACCTTC	CASSMSGGASVVYGYTF	17	TRBD1	NA	TRBV19	TRBJ1-2
TGTGCCAGCACCAGAAGCTCCTACAATGAGCAGTTCTTC	CASTRSSYNEQFF	13	NA	NA	TRBV25-1	TRBJ2-1
TGTGCCAGCAGTTACTCGAGCGGGGACGAGCAGTACTTC	CASSYSSGDEQYF	13	TRBD2	NA	TRBV6-5	TRBJ2-7
TGCAGCGTGGGGACAGTTCTTACCGGGGAGCTGTTTTTT	CSVGTVLTGELFF	13	TRBD1	few	TRBV29-1	TRBJ2-2
TGTGCCAGCAGACGACACTCCGGGACAGGGGGCTCTGGCTACACCTTC	CASRRHSGTGGSGYTF	16	TRBD1	NA	TRBV28	TRBJ1-2
TGTGCCAGCAGCTTAGGGAATGACAGACTCCCCTACGAGCAGTACTTC	CASSLGNDRLPYEQYF	16	NA	NA	TRBV7-6	TRBJ2-7
TGTGCCAGCAGCCTTTGGGGAGCTAGCACAGATACGCAGTATTTT	CASSLWGASTDTQYF	15	NA	NA	TRBV9	TRBJ2-3
TGCGCCAGCAGCTCCGGACTAGCGGTGGGCGATGAGCAGTTCTTC	CASSSGLAVGDEQFF	15	TRBD2	NA	TRBV10-2	TRBJ2-1
TGTGCCAGCAGCGTATCCCCGAACCCGGGACTAGCCGTTTTC	CASSVSPNPGLAVF	14	TRBD2	NA	TRBV9	TRBJ2-6
TGTGCCAGAAGTCCAGACAGGGCGAACACCGGGGAGCTGTTTTTT	CARSPDRANTGELFF	15	TRBD1	NA	TRBV5-3	TRBJ2-2
TGCGCCAGCAGCACTACCGGGACTGCGAACGAGCAGTACTTC	CASSTTGTANEQYF	14	NA	NA	TRBV5-1	TRBJ2-7
TGTGCCAGCAGTTTAACCCCCAGCGGGACCCAGTACTTC	CASSLTPSGTQYF	13	NA	NA	TRBV6-5	TRBJ2-5
TGTGCCAGTAGTCAATACTTTGCAACTAATGAAAAACTGTTTTTT	CASSQYFATNEKLFF	15	NA	NA	TRBV19	TRBJ1-4
TGTGCCAGCAGCGTAGGAGGGGGAGAGCAGTACTTC	CASSVGGGEQYF	12	NA	NA	TRBV9	TRBJ2-7
TGCGCCAGCAGCTTGGGGGGAGGCAATCAGCCCCAGCATTTT	CASSLGGGNQPQHF	14	NA	NA	TRBV5-1	TRBJ1-5
TGCGCCAGCAGCCGGGACAGGGCAAGAGATACGCAGTATTTT	CASSRDRARDTQYF	14	TRBD1	NA	TRBV5-1	TRBJ2-3
TGTGCCAGCACACGACTTGGGGAGACCCAGTACTTC	CASTRLGETQYF	12	NA	NA	TRBV2	TRBJ2-5
TGTGCCAGCATCCTTGGGGCCAACACTGAAGCTTTCTTT	CASILGANTEAFF	13	NA	NA	TRBV7-9	TRBJ1-1
TGTGCCAGCAGCGTAGAGGACTTGGGGTACTATGGCTACACCTTC	CASSVEDLGYYGYTF	15	NA	NA	TRBV9	TRBJ1-2
TGTGCCAGCAGCGTAGCCACAGGGGGCGCGGAGACCCAGTACTTC	CASSVATGGAETQYF	15	TRBD1	NA	TRBV9	TRBJ2-5
TGCGCCAGCAGCTTGGACAGTTCGGCGAACACCATATATTTT	CASSLDSSANTIYF	14	NA	NA	TRBV5-1	TRBJ1-3
TGTGCCAGCAGCTCGGGACTAGCGGGGCTCCAAGAGACCCAGTACTTC	CASSSGLAGLQETQYF	16	TRBD2	NA	TRBV7-9	TRBJ2-5
TGTGCCAGCCGGGACAGGGGGCAATCTGGAAACACCATATATTTT	CASRDRGQSGNTIYF	15	TRBD1	NA	TRBV11-3	TRBJ1-3
TGTGCCAGCAGCTTCCCCGATAGCTCCTACGAGCAGTACTTC	CASSFPDSSYEQYF	14	NA	NA	TRBV7-2	TRBJ2-7
TGCGCCAGCAGCGGGGGGACAGGGGGCTTTTATGGCTACACCTTC	CASSGGTGGFYGYTF	15	TRBD1	NA	TRBV5-1	TRBJ1-2
TGTGCCATCAGAGCGCGGGACAGAGCTGAAGCTTTCTTT	CAIRARDRAEAFF	13	TRBD1	NA	TRBV10-3	TRBJ1-1
TGTGCCAGCAGTTACTCACGGACAGGGATTATGTACGAGCAGTACTTC	CASSYSRTGIMYEQYF	16	TRBD1	NA	TRBV6-5	TRBJ2-7
TGTGCCAGCAGCTTAGACGGGACTAGCTACCCCGGGGAGCTGTTTTTT	CASSLDGTSYPGELFF	16	TRBD2	NA	TRBV7-2	TRBJ2-2
TGTGCCAGTAAGCAGGGTAACACTGAAGCTTTCTTT	CASKQGNTEAFF	12	NA	NA	TRBV19	TRBJ1-1
TGTGCCAGCAGTCCACCGGTCAACACTGAAGCTTTCTTT	CASSPPVNTEAFF	13	NA	NA	TRBV28	TRBJ1-1
TGCAGCGTTGTATTACTAGCGGACTACAATGAGCAGTTCTTC	CSVVLLADYNEQFF	14	TRBD2	NA	TRBV29-1	TRBJ2-1
TGTGCCAGCAGTGTCGATGGCCTAGCGGGAACCTACAAGTACTTC	CASSVDGLAGTYKYF	15	TRBD2	NA	TRBV6-1	TRBJ2-7
TGTGCCAGCAGCCGGGACAAACCGTACCAAGAGACCCAGTACTTC	CASSRDKPYQETQYF	15	NA	NA	TRBV6-6	TRBJ2-5
TGTGCCAGCAGCGACCGACAGGGGCGGGGATTGGGCCTCTTTATTGGCTACACCTTC	CASSDRQGRGLGLFIGYTF	19	TRBD1	NA	TRBV7-9	TRBJ1-2
TGTGCCAGCAGCTTCATGGGTGAAGGGGCCACTGAAGCTTTCTTT	CASSFMGEGATEAFF	15	NA	NA	TRBV13	TRBJ1-1
TGTGCCAGCAGCCCTCCAGGACTAGCGGGAGGTAATGAGCAGTTCTTC	CASSPPGLAGGNEQFF	16	TRBD2	NA	TRBV11-2	TRBJ2-1
TGCGCCAGCAGCCAACGCAGCGGGGGAGGGTACGAGCAGTACTTC	CASSQRSGGGYEQYF	15	TRBD2	NA	TRBV4-1	TRBJ2-7
TGTGCCAGCAGCTTAGAAAAGGGGGCCTACGAGCAGTACTTC	CASSLEKGAYEQYF	14	NA	NA	TRBV11-3	TRBJ2-7
TGTGCCAGCAGCCCCCGGCGGGAGGGATCGACAGATACGCAGTATTTT	CASSPRREGSTDTQYF	16	TRBD2	NA	TRBV13	TRBJ2-3
TGTGCCAGCTCACCATCGGAGGCAGGGGTAGGCACTGAAGCTTTCTTT	CASSPSEAGVGTEAFF	16	NA	NA	TRBV18	TRBJ1-1
TGCGCCAGCAGCTTGGACAGGATGAACACTGAAGCTTTCTTT	CASSLDRMNTEAFF	14	NA	NA	TRBV5-1	TRBJ1-1
TGTGCCAGCACCGGACTAGCGGGAGGTAGCGGCACCGGGGAGCTGTTTTTT	CASTGLAGGSGTGELFF	17	TRBD2	NA	TRBV5-4	TRBJ2-2